One sample yielded the 24 T cell receptor beta chains listed below, sequenced in a study of PD-1 blockade in classical Hodgkin lymphoma. Brentuximab vedotin exposure varied, and every patient relapsed after autologous stem cell transplantation. The method was immunoSEQ multiplex PCR; TCRdb's version includes in-frame clones alone and lacks a portion of them. Of about 14,000 clones listed, around four fifths are singletons. The sequences come from peripheral blood mononuclear cells (PBMCs), collected before the second cycle of nivolumab. Every receptor here comes from a human donor with classical Hodgkin lymphoma.

The chain recombines TRBV7-6 with TRBJ1-6; possibly TRBD1 for D (5 bases). The germline gives CDR1 SGHVS, CDR2 FNYEAQ. The CDR3 is made up of 17 amino acids. V lost 1 base and J 1 base, leaving 11 bases between the germline ends. The CDR3 loop reads CASSLEHGASYNSPLHF. The CDR3 nucleotides are TGTGCCAGCAGCTTAGAGCATGGGGCATCCTATAATTCACCCCTCCACTTT.

V usage is TRBV5-1 and J usage is TRBJ2-1, with 13 bases fitting TRBD2. Germline-derived CDR1 and CDR2 are SGHRS and YFSETQ. The J segment lost 9 bases and the V segment lost 6 bases, leaving 9 bases of the junction unmatched. This CDR3 contains 15 residues. CDR3 nucleotides: TGCGCCAGCAACCCTACTAGCGGGGGGGTTAGTGAGCAGTTCTTC. This sequence encodes CASNPTSGGVSEQFF.

This clone is labeled as medium-sized. The J gene is TRBJ2-1, the V gene TRBV9; 8 bases line up with TRBD2. CDR3 length: 15 amino acids. V lost 0 bases, J lost 4 bases, and 3 bases stayed unmatched. Germline-derived CDR1 and CDR2 are SGDLS and YYNGEE. CDR3 nucleotide sequence: TGTGCCAGCAGCGTAGTAGCGGGGAGTTACAATGAGCAGTTCTTC. Protein sequence: CASSVVAGSYNEQFF.

The V gene is TRBV13, the J gene TRBJ1-5, with D perhaps TRBD1 (6 bases). V lost 5 bases, J lost 11 bases, and 19 bases lay in between. Germline CDR1 PRHDT, CDR2 FYEKMQ (reference sequence). This CDR3 has 14 residues. The CDR3 DNA reads TGTGCCAGCAGCCACGGACAGACCCCCGGGGCCCAGCATTTT. Its protein is CASSHGQTPGAQHF. Full variable domain (remainder filled in from reference TRBV13 and TRBJ1-5): AAGVIQSPRHLIKEKRETATLKCYPIPRHDTVYWYQQGPGQDPQFLISFYEKMQSDKGSIPDRFSAQQFSDYHSELNMSSLELGDSALYFCASSHGQTPGAQHFGDGTRLSIL.

This chain links TRBV29-1 with TRBJ1-5, with TRBD1 as a possible D gene (5 bases). CDR3 length: 12 amino acids. V was cut by 4 bases and J by 9 bases, with 13 bases left in between. Germline lookup yields CDR1 SQVTM and CDR2 ANQGSEA. The CDR3 DNA reads as TGCAGCGTTGCCAGGGATGACGGGCCCCAGCATTTT. This codes for CSVARDDGPQHF.

V usage is TRBV27 and J usage is TRBJ1-4; maybe TRBD1 (6 bases). The CDR3 length is 13 residues. Per germline, CDR1 MNHEY and CDR2 SMNVEV (reference sequence). The germline V and J ends were trimmed by 4 bases and 7 bases, with 10 bases remaining between them. Here the CDR3 DNA reads TGTGCCAGCAGTTATGTCAGGGGTGAAAAACTGTTTTTT. Protein: CASSYVRGEKLFF.

This clone was counted a single time. V is TRBV6-4 and J is TRBJ1-1, with TRBD1 matching over 7 bases. The germline V gene encodes CDR1 MRHNA and CDR2 SNTAGT. CDR3 length: 14 residues. Trimming cost V 6 bases and J 3 bases; bases outside gene matches: 7. The CDR3 nucleotides read TGTGCCAGCAGACGCCTTACAGGGGACACTGAAGCTTTCTTT. Amino acid sequence: CASRRLTGDTEAFF.

This clone was seen once. V and J are TRBV19 and TRBJ1-5, with no clear D. Germline CDR1 LNHDA, CDR2 SQIVND (reference sequence). CDR3 length: 12 amino acids. V lost 7 bases and J lost 7, with 11 bases in between. CDR3 nucleotide sequence: TGTGCCAGTAACCAGCGTGGCCAGCCCCAGCATTTT. Translated: CASNQRGQPQHF.

The gene calls are TRBV12-5 and TRBJ1-2; D not resolved. The V end lost 7 bases, the J end lost 1 base, and 10 bases lay between the germline ends. CDR1 and CDR2 (germline): LGHNT, FRNRAP. This CDR3 contains 13 residues. The CDR3 nucleotides are TGTGCTAGTGCCTCGGGAGGTAACTATGGCTACACCTTC. Amino acids: CASASGGNYGYTF.

The chain has TRBV11-2 and TRBJ2-5; 8 nucleotides agree with TRBD2. V was pared by 7 bases and J by 1 base, with 5 bases of the junction left unmatched. The CDR3 is made up of 14 amino acids. Per the germline V gene, CDR1 is SGHAT and CDR2 is FQNNGV. The CDR3 DNA is TGTGCCAGCACCCTTGGGACTAGCCAAGAGACCCAGTACTTC. Protein: CASTLGTSQETQYF.

The genes are TRBV2 and TRBJ2-7; 7 nucleotides match TRBD1. Germline V gene data show CDR1 as SNHLY and CDR2 as FYNNEI. The CDR3 is made up of 16 amino acids. After removal of 4 bases from V and 0 bases from J, the junction contained 9 bases not matched to a gene. The CDR3 protein is CASSVSLGQASYEQYF. The DNA for the CDR3 is TGTGCCAGCAGTGTGTCTCTAGGACAGGCCTCCTACGAGCAGTACTTC.

This chain connects TRBV5-4 to TRBJ2-5; TRBD1 aligns across 8 bases. CDR1 and CDR2 (germline): SGHNT, YYREEE (reference sequence). Germline trimming cut 0 bases from V and 4 bases from J; bases unmatched to any gene: 5. The CDR3 runs 15 residues. The CDR3 DNA reads as TGTGCCAGCAGCTTGGGGACAGGGACGGGAGAGACCCAGTACTTC. As protein: CASSLGTGTGETQYF.

This chain joins TRBV27 and TRBJ1-2; D remains ambiguous. The CDR3 runs to 14 residues. V was clipped by 4 bases and J by 5 bases, with 14 bases between them. Looked up from germline, CDR1 is MNHEY and CDR2 is SMNVEV (reference sequence). The CDR3 here is CASSWSHATYGYTF. DNA of the CDR3: TGTGCCAGCAGTTGGAGCCATGCAACTTATGGCTACACCTTC.

The chain uses TRBV18 and TRBJ1-1; unclear D gene. Germline V gene lookup returns CDR1 KGHSH and CDR2 LQKENI. Trimming shortened V by 6 bases and J by 7 bases, and 9 bases separated the two germline ends. The CDR3 loop spans 11 amino acids. CDR3 DNA: TGTGCCAGCTCCCTACAGCTTGAAGCTTTCTTT. Amino acid sequence: CASSLQLEAFF.

This chain connects TRBV19 to TRBJ2-6; 10 bases match TRBD1. The V and J ends lost 4 bases and 4 bases, in that order; junction bases with no gene match: 10. Germline CDR1 LNHDA, CDR2 SQIVND (reference sequence). This CDR3 region has 18 residues. CDR3 coding DNA: TGTGCCAGTAGTAAAGGGGACAGGGGAGCGCCCGGGGCCAACGTCCTGACTTTC. Its translation is CASSKGDRGAPGANVLTF.

This chain links TRBV7-8 with TRBJ2-3; 7 bases align to TRBD1. The V gene's germline CDR1 is SGHVS and CDR2 FQNEAQ. The CDR3 is 18 amino acids. The junction had 10 bases not matched to a gene; V was cut back by 0 bases and J by 1 base. CDR3 sequence (DNA): TGTGCCAGCAGCTTAGCCCGACAGGGTGGGGTCGGCACAGATACGCAGTATTTT. The encoded protein is CASSLARQGGVGTDTQYF.

The gene calls are TRBV18 and TRBJ2-1; D is unclear. The CDR3 spans 13 residues. V was pared by 0 bases and J by 8 bases, with 8 bases between. Germline lookup yields CDR1 KGHSH and CDR2 LQKENI. In DNA, the CDR3 is TGTGCCAGCTCACCACCGCCTTCGGATGAGCAGTTCTTC. Encoded protein: CASSPPPSDEQFF. Based on the CDR3 plus reference TRBV18 and TRBJ2-1, the full variable domain is NAGVMQNPRHLVRRRGQEARLRCSPMKGHSHVYWYRQLPEEGLKFMVYLQKENIIDESGMPKERFSAEFPKEGPSILRIQQVVRGDSAAYFCASSPPPSDEQFFGPGTRLTVL.

The CDR3 here is CASSGRQGGTDTF. CDR3 DNA: TGCGCCAGCAGCGGCAGACAGGGAGGAACGGACACCTTC. The chain carries TRBV5-1 and TRBJ1-2; TRBD1 aligns across 7 bases. With V trimmed by 4 bases and J by 12 bases, 12 bases remained unmatched. This CDR3 comprises 13 residues. The germline V gene has CDR1 SGHRS and CDR2 YFSETQ.

The chain carries TRBV6-5 and TRBJ2-5, with TRBD2 identical over 14 bases. The J segment lost 10 bases and the V segment lost 5 bases, leaving 6 bases of the junction unmatched. The CDR3 sequence is 14 residues long. CDR1 is MNHEY, CDR2 SVGAGI, per germline. The CDR3 here is CASSHGTSGGDQYF. Written as DNA, the CDR3 is TGTGCCAGCAGTCACGGGACTAGCGGGGGAGACCAGTACTTC.

The chain carries TRBV10-1 and TRBJ2-5; 7 bases match TRBD1. Germline V gives CDR1 WNHNN, CDR2 SYGVQD (reference sequence). V gave up 0 bases and J gave up 7 bases; unmatched junction bases: 5. The CDR3 consists of 14 residues. CDR3 sequence reads: CASSESRAGGTQYF. DNA of the CDR3: TGCGCCAGCAGTGAGTCGAGGGCAGGGGGGACCCAGTACTTC.

The rearrangement joins TRBV5-4 to TRBJ2-3; TRBD2 matches 8 bases. Germline trimming cut 2 bases from V and 1 base from J; bases unmatched to any gene: 3. Germline assignment: CDR1 SGHNT and CDR2 YYREEE (reference sequence). CDR3 length: 15 amino acids. CDR3 coding DNA: TGTGCCAGCAGCTTACTACTAGCGGGCACAGATACGCAGTATTTT. Translating gives CASSLLLAGTDTQYF. Full variable domain (remainder filled in from reference TRBV5-4 and TRBJ2-3): ETGVTQSPTHLIKTRGQQVTLRCSSQSGHNTVSWYQQALGQGPQFIFQYYREEENGRGNFPPRFSGLQFPNYSSELNVNALELDDSALYLCASSLLLAGTDTQYFGPGTRLTVL.

The chain recombines TRBV14 with TRBJ1-6; unclear D gene. The V end was cut by 2 bases, the J end by 10 bases, with 6 bases between. CDR1 is SGHDN, CDR2 FVKESK, per germline. The CDR3 has 12 residues. CDR3 in amino acids: CASSQSISPLHF. DNA of the CDR3: TGTGCCAGCAGCCAATCAATCTCACCCCTCCACTTT.

This clone was observed once. V is TRBV18 and J is TRBJ2-7, with D unclear. The CDR3 runs to 13 residues. V lost 3 bases to trimming and J lost 0 bases, with 6 bases between them. Germline values: CDR1 KGHSH, CDR2 LQKENI. The CDR3 coding sequence is TGTGCCAGCTCACCGGATTTCTCCTACGAGCAGTACTTC. Protein product: CASSPDFSYEQYF. Drawing the rest from reference TRBV18 and TRBJ2-7, the complete variable domain is NAGVMQNPRHLVRRRGQEARLRCSPMKGHSHVYWYRQLPEEGLKFMVYLQKENIIDESGMPKERFSAEFPKEGPSILRIQQVVRGDSAAYFCASSPDFSYEQYFGPGTRLTVT.

CDR3 coding DNA: TGTGCCAGTAGTGTCGGATCGAGCACAGATACGCAGTATTTT. As protein: CASSVGSSTDTQYF. This chain connects TRBV19 to TRBJ2-3; no clear D gene. There are 14 residues in the CDR3. Looked up from germline, CDR1 is LNHDA and CDR2 is SQIVND (reference sequence). V was trimmed by 5 bases and J by 0 bases, leaving 9 bases between them.